This TCR beta chain was observed in a study of cytomegalovirus exposure and HLA in healthy donors. Study-level findings and limits: Clusters of TCRs from the first cohort tended to co-occur in the 130 or so validation repertoires (as a later analysis found).

Only in-frame clones appear in the TCRdb table, and some are missing; sequencing was by immunoSEQ multiplex PCR. The data show about 38,000 clones, around 93% seen once. Unmatched junction bases numbered 11, after V lost 6 bases and J lost 5 bases. This CDR3 is 15 amino acids long. The V gene's germline CDR1 is MNHEY and CDR2 SMNVEV (reference sequence). Note on this clone: Its specificity is not known.

Sequenced: PBMCs. V gene TRBV27 combines with J gene TRBJ2-7, with 9 bases fitting TRBD1. This clonotype was obtained from a man younger than 30 in good health and CMV-seronegative. The CDR3 DNA sequence: TGTGCCAGCAGCTCCCTAGGTGGGACAGGGAACGAGCAGTACTTC. Encoded protein: CASSSLGGTGNEQYF.